This T cell receptor (beta chain) was retrieved from a study of PD-L1 blockade in urothelial cancer. Study in general: After treatment start, blood was analyzed at 3 weeks (second dose) and at 6 weeks.

Sequenced by immunoSEQ multiplex PCR; TCRdb stores in-frame clones only, minus some. Altogether more than 15,000 clones are present, approximately 90% being singletons, with the ten largest covering under 7%. Of note for this clone: What it recognizes is unknown.

Germline CDR1 reads MRHNA; CDR2 reads SNTAGT. This CDR3 region has 14 residues. V was pared by 6 bases and J by 1 base, with 9 bases between. General observations from the study: For durable-benefit patients, tumor-associated blood clones expanded more at 3 weeks.

The receptor was isolated from a man between 45 and 60 years old with urothelial cancer. The specimen comprised PBMCs, sampled around atezolizumab (anti-PD-L1) treatment. The J gene is TRBJ1-4, the V gene TRBV6-4; D possibly corresponds to TRBD1 (5 bases). The CDR3 nucleotides read TGTGCCAGCAGAGAGACAGAAACTAATGAAAAACTGTTTTTT. It translates to CASRETETNEKLFF.